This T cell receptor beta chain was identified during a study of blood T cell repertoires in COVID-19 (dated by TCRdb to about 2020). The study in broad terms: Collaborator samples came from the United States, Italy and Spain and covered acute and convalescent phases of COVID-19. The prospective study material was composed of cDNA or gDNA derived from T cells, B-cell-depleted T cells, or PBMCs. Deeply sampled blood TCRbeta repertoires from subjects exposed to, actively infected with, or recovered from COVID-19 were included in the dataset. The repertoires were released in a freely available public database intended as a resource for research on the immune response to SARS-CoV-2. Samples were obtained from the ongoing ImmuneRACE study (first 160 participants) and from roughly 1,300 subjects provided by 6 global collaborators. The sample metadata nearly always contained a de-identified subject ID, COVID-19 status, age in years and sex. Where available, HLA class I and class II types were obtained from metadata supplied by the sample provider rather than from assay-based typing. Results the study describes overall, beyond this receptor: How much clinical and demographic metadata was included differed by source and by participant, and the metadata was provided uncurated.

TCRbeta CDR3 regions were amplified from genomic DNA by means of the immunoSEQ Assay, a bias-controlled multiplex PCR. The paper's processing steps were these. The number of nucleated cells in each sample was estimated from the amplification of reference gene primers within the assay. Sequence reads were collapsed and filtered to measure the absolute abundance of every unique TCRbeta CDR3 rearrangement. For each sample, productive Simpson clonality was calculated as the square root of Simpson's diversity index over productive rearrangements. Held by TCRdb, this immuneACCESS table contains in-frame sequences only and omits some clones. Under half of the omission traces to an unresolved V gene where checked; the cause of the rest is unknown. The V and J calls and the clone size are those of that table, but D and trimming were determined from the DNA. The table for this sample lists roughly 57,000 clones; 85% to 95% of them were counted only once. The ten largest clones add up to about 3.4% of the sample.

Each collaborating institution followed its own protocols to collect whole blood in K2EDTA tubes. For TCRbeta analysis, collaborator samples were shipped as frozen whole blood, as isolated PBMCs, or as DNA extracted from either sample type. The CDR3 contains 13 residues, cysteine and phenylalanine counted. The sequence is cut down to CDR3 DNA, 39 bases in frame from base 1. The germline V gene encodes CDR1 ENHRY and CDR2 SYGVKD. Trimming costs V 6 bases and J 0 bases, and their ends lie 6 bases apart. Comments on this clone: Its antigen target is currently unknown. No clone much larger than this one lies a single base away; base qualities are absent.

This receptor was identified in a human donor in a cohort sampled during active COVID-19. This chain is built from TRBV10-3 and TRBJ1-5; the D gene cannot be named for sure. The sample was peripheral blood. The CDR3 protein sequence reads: CAIRTDSNQPQHF. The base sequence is TGTGCCATCAGAACAGATAGCAATCAGCCCCAGCATTTT.